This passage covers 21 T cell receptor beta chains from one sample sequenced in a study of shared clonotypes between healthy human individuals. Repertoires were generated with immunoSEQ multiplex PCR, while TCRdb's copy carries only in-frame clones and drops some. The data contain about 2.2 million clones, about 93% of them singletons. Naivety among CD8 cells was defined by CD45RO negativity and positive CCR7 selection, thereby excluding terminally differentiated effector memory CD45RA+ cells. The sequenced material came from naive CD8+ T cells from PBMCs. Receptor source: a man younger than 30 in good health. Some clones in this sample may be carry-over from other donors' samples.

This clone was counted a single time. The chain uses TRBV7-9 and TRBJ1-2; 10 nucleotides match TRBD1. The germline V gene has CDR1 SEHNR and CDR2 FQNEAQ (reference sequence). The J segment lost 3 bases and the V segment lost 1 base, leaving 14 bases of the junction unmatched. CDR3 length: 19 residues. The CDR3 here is CASSLVAGTGAVEDYGYTF. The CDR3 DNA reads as TGTGCCAGCAGCTTAGTAGCCGGGACAGGGGCCGTTGAGGACTATGGCTACACCTTC.

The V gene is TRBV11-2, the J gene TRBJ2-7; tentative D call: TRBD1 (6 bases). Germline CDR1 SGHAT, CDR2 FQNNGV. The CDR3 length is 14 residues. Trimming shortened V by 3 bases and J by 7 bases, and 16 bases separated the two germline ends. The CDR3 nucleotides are TGTGCCAGCAGCTTGGGGGCTTCCAGCAGAGAGCAGTACTTC. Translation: CASSLGASSREQYF.

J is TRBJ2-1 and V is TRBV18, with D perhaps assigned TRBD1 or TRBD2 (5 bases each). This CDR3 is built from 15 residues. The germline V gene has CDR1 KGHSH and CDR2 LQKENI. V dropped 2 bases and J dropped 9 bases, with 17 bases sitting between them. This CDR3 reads CASSPWSPPGGEQFF. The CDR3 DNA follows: TGTGCCAGCTCACCATGGTCCCCCCCTGGGGGTGAGCAGTTCTTC. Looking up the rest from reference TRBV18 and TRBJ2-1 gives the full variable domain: NAGVMQNPRHLVRRRGQEARLRCSPMKGHSHVYWYRQLPEEGLKFMVYLQKENIIDESGMPKERFSAEFPKEGPSILRIQQVVRGDSAAYFCASSPWSPPGGEQFFGPGTRLTVL.

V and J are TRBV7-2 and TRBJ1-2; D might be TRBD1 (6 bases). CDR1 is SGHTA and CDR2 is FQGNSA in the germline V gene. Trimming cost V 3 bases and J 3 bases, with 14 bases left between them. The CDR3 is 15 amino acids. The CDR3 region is CASSFPRDNYYGYTF. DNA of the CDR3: TGTGCCAGCAGCTTCCCCCGGGACAACTACTATGGCTACACCTTC. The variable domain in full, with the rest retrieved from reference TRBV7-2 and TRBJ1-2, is GAGVSQSPSNKVTEKGKDVELRCDPISGHTALYWYRQSLGQGLEFLIYFQGNSAPDKSGLPSDRFSAERTGGSVSTLTIQRTQQEDSAVYLCASSFPRDNYYGYTFGSGTRLTVV.

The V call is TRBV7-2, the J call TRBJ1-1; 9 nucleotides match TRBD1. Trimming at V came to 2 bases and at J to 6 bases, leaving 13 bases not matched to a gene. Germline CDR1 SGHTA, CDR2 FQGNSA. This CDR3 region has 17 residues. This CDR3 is CASSLKLRDRVGAEAFF. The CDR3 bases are TGTGCCAGCAGCTTAAAGCTAAGGGACAGGGTTGGGGCTGAAGCTTTCTTT.

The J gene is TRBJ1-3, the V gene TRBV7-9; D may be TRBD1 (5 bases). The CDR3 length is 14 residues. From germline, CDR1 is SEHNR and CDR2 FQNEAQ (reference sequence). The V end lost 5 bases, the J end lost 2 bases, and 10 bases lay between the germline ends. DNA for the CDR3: TGTGCCAGCAGCCCGACAGATACTGGAAACACCATATATTTT. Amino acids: CASSPTDTGNTIYF.

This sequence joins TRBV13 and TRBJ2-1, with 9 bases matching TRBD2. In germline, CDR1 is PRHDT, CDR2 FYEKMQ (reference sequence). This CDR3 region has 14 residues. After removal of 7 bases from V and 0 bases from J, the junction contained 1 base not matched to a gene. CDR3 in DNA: TGTGCCAGCAAACTAGCGGGCTCCTACAATGAGCAGTTCTTC. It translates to CASKLAGSYNEQFF.

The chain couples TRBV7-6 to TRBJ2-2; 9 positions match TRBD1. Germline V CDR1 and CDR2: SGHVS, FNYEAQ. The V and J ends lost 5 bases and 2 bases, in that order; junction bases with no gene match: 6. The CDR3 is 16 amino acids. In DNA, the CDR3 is TGTGCCAGCAGCATTGGACAGGGGTCAAACACCGGGGAGCTGTTTTTT. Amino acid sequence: CASSIGQGSNTGELFF. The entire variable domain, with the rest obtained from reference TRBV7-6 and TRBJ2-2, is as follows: GAGVSQSPRYKVTKRGQDVALRCDPISGHVSLYWYRQALGQGPEFLTYFNYEAQQDKSGLPNDRFSAERPEGSISTLTIQRTEQRDSAMYRCASSIGQGSNTGELFFGEGSRLTVL.

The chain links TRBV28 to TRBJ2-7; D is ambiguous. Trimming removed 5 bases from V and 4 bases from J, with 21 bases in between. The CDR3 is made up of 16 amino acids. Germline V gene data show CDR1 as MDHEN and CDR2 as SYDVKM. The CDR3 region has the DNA TGTGCCAGCAGTCCCGAGGTTCCTACGGTGGGATACGAGCAGTACTTC. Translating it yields CASSPEVPTVGYEQYF.

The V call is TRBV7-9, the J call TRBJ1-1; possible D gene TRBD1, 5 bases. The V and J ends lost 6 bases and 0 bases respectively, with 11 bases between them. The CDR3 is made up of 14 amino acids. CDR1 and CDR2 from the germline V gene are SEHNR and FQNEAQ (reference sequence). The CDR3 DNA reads TGTGCCAGCAGGAGTGGGGCCTTGAACACTGAAGCTTTCTTT. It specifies CASRSGALNTEAFF.

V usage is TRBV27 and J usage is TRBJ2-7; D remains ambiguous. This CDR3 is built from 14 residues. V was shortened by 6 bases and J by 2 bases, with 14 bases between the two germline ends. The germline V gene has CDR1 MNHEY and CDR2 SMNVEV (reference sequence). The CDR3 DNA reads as TGTGCCAGCAGCCCCTTCTTTCGGACCTACGAGCAGTACTTC. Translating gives CASSPFFRTYEQYF.

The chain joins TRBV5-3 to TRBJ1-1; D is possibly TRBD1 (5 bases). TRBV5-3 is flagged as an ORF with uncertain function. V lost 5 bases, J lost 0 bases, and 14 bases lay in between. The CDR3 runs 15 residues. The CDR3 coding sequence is TGTGCCAGAAGGGCGGAGGGGCGGGTGAACACTGAAGCTTTCTTT. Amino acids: CARRAEGRVNTEAFF.

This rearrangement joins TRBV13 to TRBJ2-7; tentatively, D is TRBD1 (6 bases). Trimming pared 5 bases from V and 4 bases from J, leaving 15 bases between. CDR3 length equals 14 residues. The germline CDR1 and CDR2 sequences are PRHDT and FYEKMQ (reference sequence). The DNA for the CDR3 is TGTGCCAGCAGCCCGGGACGGGGACAATACGAGCAGTACTTC. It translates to CASSPGRGQYEQYF.

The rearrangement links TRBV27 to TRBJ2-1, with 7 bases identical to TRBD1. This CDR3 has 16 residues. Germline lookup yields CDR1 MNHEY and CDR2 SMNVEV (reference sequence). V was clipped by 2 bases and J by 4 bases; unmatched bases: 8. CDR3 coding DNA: TGTGCCAGCAGTTTAAGTAAAGGGACAGTGTACAATGAGCAGTTCTTC. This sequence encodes CASSLSKGTVYNEQFF.

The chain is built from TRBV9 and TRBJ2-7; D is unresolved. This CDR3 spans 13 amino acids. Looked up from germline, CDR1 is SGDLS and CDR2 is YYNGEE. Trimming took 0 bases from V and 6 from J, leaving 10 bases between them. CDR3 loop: CASSVVNLGEQYF. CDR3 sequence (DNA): TGTGCCAGCAGCGTAGTTAATTTGGGCGAGCAGTACTTC.

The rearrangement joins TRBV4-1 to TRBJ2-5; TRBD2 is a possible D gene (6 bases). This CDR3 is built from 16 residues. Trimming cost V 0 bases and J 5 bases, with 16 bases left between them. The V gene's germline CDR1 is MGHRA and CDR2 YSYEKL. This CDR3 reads CASSQEGGVGRETQYF. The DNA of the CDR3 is TGCGCCAGCAGCCAAGAGGGAGGCGTGGGTAGGGAGACCCAGTACTTC.

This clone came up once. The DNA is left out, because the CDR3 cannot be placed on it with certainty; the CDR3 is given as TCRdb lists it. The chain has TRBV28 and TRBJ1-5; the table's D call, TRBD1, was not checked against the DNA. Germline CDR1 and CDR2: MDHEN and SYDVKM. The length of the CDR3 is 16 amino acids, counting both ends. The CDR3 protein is CASSFLAVASNQPQHF.

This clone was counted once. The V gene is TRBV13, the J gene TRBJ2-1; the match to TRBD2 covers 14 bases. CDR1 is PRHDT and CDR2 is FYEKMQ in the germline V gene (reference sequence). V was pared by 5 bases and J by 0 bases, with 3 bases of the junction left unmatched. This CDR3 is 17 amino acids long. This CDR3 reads CASSGTSGSPSYNEQFF. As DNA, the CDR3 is TGTGCCAGCAGCGGGACTAGCGGGAGCCCCTCCTACAATGAGCAGTTCTTC.

CDR3 sequence: CASSFGGGPSGELFF. CDR3 nucleotides: TGTGCCAGCAGTTTTGGGGGAGGGCCGTCCGGGGAGCTGTTTTTT. V and J are TRBV27 and TRBJ2-2, with 7 nucleotides matching TRBD2. The CDR3 totals 15 residues. Trimming cost V 3 bases and J 6 bases; bases outside gene matches: 7. CDR1 and CDR2 from the germline V gene are MNHEY and SMNVEV (reference sequence).

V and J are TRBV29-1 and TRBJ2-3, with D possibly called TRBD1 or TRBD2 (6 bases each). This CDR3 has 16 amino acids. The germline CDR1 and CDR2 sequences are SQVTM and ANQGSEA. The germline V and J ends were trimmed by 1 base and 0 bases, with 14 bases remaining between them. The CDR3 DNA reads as TGCAGCGTTGAAGGGGGGGCGCAAACTAGCACAGATACGCAGTATTTT. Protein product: CSVEGGAQTSTDTQYF.

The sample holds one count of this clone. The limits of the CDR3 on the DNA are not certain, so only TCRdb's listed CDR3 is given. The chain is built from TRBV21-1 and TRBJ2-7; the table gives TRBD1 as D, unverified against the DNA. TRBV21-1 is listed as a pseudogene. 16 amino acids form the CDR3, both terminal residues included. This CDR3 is CASSKRFARGTYEQYF.